A single sample gave rise to the 11 T cell receptor beta chains below, sequenced in a study of shared clonotypes between healthy human individuals. CD8 cells regarded as naive lacked CD45RO, were positively chosen for CCR7, and omitted terminally differentiated effector memory CD45RA+ cells. The method was immunoSEQ multiplex PCR; TCRdb's version includes in-frame clones alone and lacks a portion of them. The table lists more than 600,000 clones, about 91% of them singletons, with 24% in the top ten. Sequencing was performed on naive CD8+ T cells sorted from blood. These receptors were obtained from a man aged 25-45 years in good health.

The chain couples TRBV7-3 to TRBJ2-7; maybe TRBD1 (7 bases). The CDR3 sequence is 15 residues long. Trimming removed 5 bases from V and 4 bases from J, with 18 bases in between. CDR1 and CDR2 (germline): SGHTA, FQGTGA. CDR3 sequence (DNA): TGTGCCAGCAGCCCCTTCGCAGGGGGAGGTTACGAGCAGTACTTC. It codes for CASSPFAGGGYEQYF. Filled out from reference TRBV7-3 and TRBJ2-7, the complete variable domain reads GAGVSQTPSNKVTEKGKYVELRCDPISGHTALYWYRQSLGQGPEFLIYFQGTGAADDSGLPNDRFFAVRPEGSVSTLKIQRTERGDSAVYLCASSPFAGGGYEQYFGPGTRLTVT.

CDR3: CASSPDVSYEQYF. As DNA, the CDR3 is TGTGCCAGCAGCCCGGACGTCTCCTACGAGCAGTACTTC. The chain combines TRBV7-3 with TRBJ2-7, with D hard to call. Germline CDR1 and CDR2: SGHTA and FQGTGA. The CDR3 length is 13 residues. Trimming cost V 5 bases and J 0 bases, with 8 bases left between them. The full variable domain, completed using reference TRBV7-3 and TRBJ2-7, is GAGVSQTPSNKVTEKGKYVELRCDPISGHTALYWYRQSLGQGPEFLIYFQGTGAADDSGLPNDRFFAVRPEGSVSTLKIQRTERGDSAVYLCASSPDVSYEQYFGPGTRLTVT.

The chain joins TRBV2 to TRBJ2-2, with TRBD2 matching 7 bases. Germline V gene lookup returns CDR1 SNHLY and CDR2 FYNNEI. J gave up 4 bases and V 5 bases, and 10 bases lay outside the gene matches. The CDR3 is 16 residues long. The CDR3 sequence: CASSPDPGGGTGELFF. Written as DNA, the CDR3 is TGTGCCAGCAGTCCGGACCCGGGAGGTGGCACCGGGGAGCTGTTTTTT.

The chain carries TRBV2 and TRBJ2-7, with unresolved D. There are 13 residues in the CDR3. Trimming left V 10 bases short and J 0 bases short, with 13 bases between. In germline, CDR1 is SNHLY, CDR2 FYNNEI. The CDR3 loop is CATTGVVSYEQYF. The CDR3 nucleotides read TGTGCCACCACTGGCGTAGTCTCCTACGAGCAGTACTTC.

This clone was picked up a small number of times. This chain uses TRBV7-3 with TRBJ2-2; D remains unclear. Trimming removed 4 bases at V and 0 bases at J, with 3 bases between. Germline CDR1 and CDR2: SGHTA and FQGTGA. The CDR3 runs to 13 residues. In nucleotides, the CDR3 is TGTGCCAGCAGCTCGCCGAACACCGGGGAGCTGTTTTTT. It specifies CASSSPNTGELFF. The variable domain in full, completed from reference TRBV7-3 and TRBJ2-2, reads GAGVSQTPSNKVTEKGKYVELRCDPISGHTALYWYRQSLGQGPEFLIYFQGTGAADDSGLPNDRFFAVRPEGSVSTLKIQRTERGDSAVYLCASSSPNTGELFFGEGSRLTVL.

Only one count was recorded for this clone. The V call is TRBV10-1, the J call TRBJ2-3; perhaps D is TRBD1 or TRBD2 (5 bases each). Deletions cut 3 bases from V and 4 bases from J, with 8 bases between. The germline CDR1 and CDR2 sequences are WNHNN and SYGVQD (reference sequence). The CDR3 consists of 13 residues. DNA of the CDR3: TGCGCCAGCAGTGAAGTGGGGGCAGATACGCAGTATTTT. It encodes CASSEVGADTQYF.

The chain couples TRBV4-1 to TRBJ2-7, with 7 bases identical to TRBD1. The CDR3 covers 15 residues. Germline V lookup: CDR1 MGHRA, CDR2 YSYEKL. V was pared by 4 bases and J by 1 base, with 7 bases of the junction left unmatched. The CDR3 region is CASSLQGSNSYEQYF. CDR3 nucleotide sequence: TGCGCCAGCAGCCTACAGGGGTCCAATTCCTACGAGCAGTACTTC.

This chain connects TRBV7-9 to TRBJ2-7, with D possibly matching TRBD2 (5 bases). Per germline, CDR1 SEHNR and CDR2 FQNEAQ (reference sequence). V was clipped by 7 bases and J by 3 bases, with 25 bases between them. This CDR3 is 17 amino acids long. CDR3 DNA: TGTGCCAGCACCCCCATCCCGGGGATCACAGATTACTACGAGCAGTACTTC. Protein sequence: CASTPIPGITDYYEQYF.

This clone has more than one count but fewer than ten. The rearrangement joins TRBV15 to TRBJ1-5; no clear D gene. Germline CDR1 and CDR2: LNHNV and YYDKDF (reference sequence). Trimming removed 4 bases at V and 2 bases at J, with 9 bases between. The CDR3 has 14 residues. CDR3 residues: CATSKDRGNQPQHF. For the CDR3, the DNA is TGTGCCACCAGCAAGGACCGTGGCAATCAGCCCCAGCATTTT.

This chain uses TRBV19 with TRBJ2-3, with D possibly matching TRBD1 (5 bases). Germline-derived CDR1 and CDR2 are LNHDA and SQIVND (reference sequence). V was clipped by 7 bases and J by 11 bases, with 16 bases between them. The CDR3 covers 12 residues. CDR3 amino acids: CASTDSSRWQYF. The CDR3 DNA follows: TGTGCCAGTACTGACAGTAGCCGATGGCAGTATTTT. Variable domain in full (rest from reference TRBV19 and TRBJ2-3): DGGITQSPKYLFRKEGQNVTLSCEQNLNHDAMYWYRQDPGQGLRLIYYSQIVNDFQKGDIAEGYSVSREKKESFPLTVTSAQKNPTAFYLCASTDSSRWQYFGPGTRLTVL.

This chain joins TRBV6-5 and TRBJ2-3, with D maybe TRBD1 (6 bases). The CDR3 extends over 15 amino acids. Germline CDR1 and CDR2: MNHEY and SVGAGI. V was trimmed by 4 bases and J by 2 bases, leaving 13 bases between them. The CDR3: CASSFYRATTDTQYF. The DNA for the CDR3 is TGTGCCAGCAGTTTTTACAGGGCCACCACAGATACGCAGTATTTT.